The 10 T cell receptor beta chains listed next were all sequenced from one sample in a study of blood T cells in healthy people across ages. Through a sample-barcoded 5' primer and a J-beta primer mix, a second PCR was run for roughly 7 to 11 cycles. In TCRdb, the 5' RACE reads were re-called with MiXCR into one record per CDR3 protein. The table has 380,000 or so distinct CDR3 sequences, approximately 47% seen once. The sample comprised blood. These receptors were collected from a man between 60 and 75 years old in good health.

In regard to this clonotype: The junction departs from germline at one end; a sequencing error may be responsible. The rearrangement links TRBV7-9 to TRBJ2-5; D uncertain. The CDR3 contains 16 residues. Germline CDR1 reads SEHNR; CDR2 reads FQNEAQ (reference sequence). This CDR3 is CASNLSAVQYQETQYF. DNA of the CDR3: TGTGCCAGCAACTTATCCGCTGTCCAGTACCAAGAGACCCAGTACTTC.

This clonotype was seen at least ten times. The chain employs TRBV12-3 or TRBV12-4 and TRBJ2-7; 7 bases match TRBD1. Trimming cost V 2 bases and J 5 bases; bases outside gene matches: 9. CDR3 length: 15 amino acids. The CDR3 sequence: CASSLNRGQVNEQYF. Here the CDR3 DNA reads TGTGCCAGCAGTTTAAACCGCGGACAGGTCAACGAGCAGTACTTC.

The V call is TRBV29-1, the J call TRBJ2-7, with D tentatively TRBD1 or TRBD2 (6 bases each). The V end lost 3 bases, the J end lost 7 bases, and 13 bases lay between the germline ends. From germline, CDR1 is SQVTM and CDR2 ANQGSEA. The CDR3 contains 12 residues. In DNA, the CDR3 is TGCAGCGTTGAGAGGGGGGCTCGGGAGCAGTACTTC. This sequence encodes CSVERGAREQYF.

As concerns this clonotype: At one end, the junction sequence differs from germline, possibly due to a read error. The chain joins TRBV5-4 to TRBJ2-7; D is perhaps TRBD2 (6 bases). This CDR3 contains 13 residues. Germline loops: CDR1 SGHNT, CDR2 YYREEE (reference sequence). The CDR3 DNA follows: TGTGCCTGCAGGAATCCACGGGGGAATGAGCAGTACTTC. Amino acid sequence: CACRNPRGNEQYF.

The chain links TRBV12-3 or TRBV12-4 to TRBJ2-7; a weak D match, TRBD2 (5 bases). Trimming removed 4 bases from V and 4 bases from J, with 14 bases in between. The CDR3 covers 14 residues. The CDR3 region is CASSSRGEFYEQYV. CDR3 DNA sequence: TGTGCCAGCAGTTCCCGGGGAGAATTTTACGAGCAGTACGTC.

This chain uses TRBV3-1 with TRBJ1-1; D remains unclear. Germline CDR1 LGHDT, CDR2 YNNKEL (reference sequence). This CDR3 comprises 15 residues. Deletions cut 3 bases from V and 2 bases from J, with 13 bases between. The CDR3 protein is CASSQGTAANTEAFF. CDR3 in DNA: TGTGCCAGCAGCCAGGGAACAGCCGCCAACACTGAAGCTTTCTTT.

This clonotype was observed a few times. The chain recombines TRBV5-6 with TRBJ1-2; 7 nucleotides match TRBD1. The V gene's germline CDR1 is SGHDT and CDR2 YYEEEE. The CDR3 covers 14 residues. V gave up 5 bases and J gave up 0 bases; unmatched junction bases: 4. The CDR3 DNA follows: TGTGCCAGCAGTTACGGACAGGCTAACTATGGCTACACCTTC. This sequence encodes CASSYGQANYGYTF.

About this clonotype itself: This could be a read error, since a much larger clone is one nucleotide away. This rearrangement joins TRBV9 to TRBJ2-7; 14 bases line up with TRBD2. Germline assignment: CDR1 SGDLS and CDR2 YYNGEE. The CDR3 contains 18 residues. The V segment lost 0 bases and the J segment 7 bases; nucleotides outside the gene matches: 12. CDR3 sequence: CASSVGTGLAGVRNEQYF. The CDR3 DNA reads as TGTGCCAGCAGCGTAGGTACGGGACTAGCGGGAGTTAGGAATGAGCAGTACTTC.

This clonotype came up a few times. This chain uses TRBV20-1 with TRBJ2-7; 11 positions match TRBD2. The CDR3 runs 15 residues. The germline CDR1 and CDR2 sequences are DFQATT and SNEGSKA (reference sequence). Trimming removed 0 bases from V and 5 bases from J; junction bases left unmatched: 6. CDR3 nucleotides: TGCAGTGCTAGAGATCAGCCACTAGCGGGAGACGAGCAGTACTTC. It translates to CSARDQPLAGDEQYF.

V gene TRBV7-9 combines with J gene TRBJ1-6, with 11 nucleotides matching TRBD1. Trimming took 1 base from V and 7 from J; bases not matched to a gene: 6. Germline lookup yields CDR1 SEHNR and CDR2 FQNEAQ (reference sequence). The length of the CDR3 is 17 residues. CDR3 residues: CASSLDPGQGVNSPLHF. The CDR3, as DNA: TGTGCCAGCAGCTTAGACCCGGGACAGGGGGTCAATTCACCCCTCCACTTT.